This T cell receptor beta chain emerged from a study of blood T cells in healthy people across ages. Points from the study as a whole: Compared with aged donors, long-lived donors showed fewer expanded clones, suggesting selection. In the absence of known donor CMV status, changes in expanded clonotypes were possibly confounded.

Combining a sample-barcoded 5' primer with a J-beta primer mix, a second PCR ran for about 6 to 11 cycles. Samples each returned at least 2.5 million CDR3-containing paired-end reads. TCRdb re-analysed the 5' RACE reads in MiXCR, keeping a single row per CDR3 protein. The table has under 800,000 distinct CDR3 sequences, under 25% seen once. V lost 5 bases, J lost 9 bases, and 11 bases lay in between. Germline CDR1 reads SNHLY; CDR2 reads FYNNEI. The CDR3 has 12 amino acids. This clonotype was found a few times. As yet, its antigen is unknown. Per sample, no less than 5 micrograms of total RNA were extracted.

J is TRBJ2-1 and V is TRBV2; D is unclear. The sequenced sample was blood. The source of this sequence is a man in his 70s in good health. In DNA form, the CDR3 reads TGTGCCAGCAGTCCCCAGGCTCCTGAGCAGTTCTTC. Its protein product is CASSPQAPEQFF.